Sequencing of this TCR beta chain was carried out in a study of T-cell reconstitution after alpha-beta-depleted transplantation in children (dated by TCRdb to about 2016). In terms of the full investigation: Using TCR repertoire profiling, the study quantitatively followed how T-cell immune reconstitution unfolded in children after TCRalphabeta/CD19-depleted allogeneic hematopoietic cell transplantation. What the study reported, not specific to this receptor: Apparently early alphabetaT-cell count recovery about two months after transplant reportedly relied on only several hundred rapidly expanded clones derived from non-depleted graft cells. In some patients, the high TCRbeta diversity seen at day 60 was put down to recipient T cells and intrathymic progenitors that had survived conditioning. Hyperexpanded clone frequencies declined over subsequent months; after one year, T-cell counts and TCRbeta diversity were mostly attributed to newly produced T cells.

Concerning this clonotype itself: The antigen it recognizes is unknown. Base qualities are not recorded, but no much larger clone differs from it by a single base.

Trimming takes 2 bases from V and 0 bases from J, and the germline ends sit 9 bases apart. The CDR3 starts with the cysteine, ends with the phenylalanine, and has 15 residues. Just CDR3 DNA is preserved here, 45 bases in frame from base 1. Sequences MNHEY (CDR1) and SVGAGI (CDR2) are obtained from the germline V gene. The label giving this sample's treatment or condition can be read as: allogeneic hematopoietic cell transplantation with graft depleted of TCRalphabeta T cells and CD19 B cells. Transplant recipients were children who received TCRalphabeta/CD19-depleted allogeneic hematopoietic cell grafts. Library preparation used PCR. Instrument used: Illumina HiSeq 2500. Molecular barcoding was employed in the preparation of TCR libraries, with unique molecular identifiers being used to normalize TCRbeta repertoire quantification. The public sequencing data were trimmed at Q25 with fastp and processed into clonotypes with MiXCR by TCRdb, which kept only in-frame beta chains. A single entry per CDR3 protein holds the most common genes and DNA from its merged rows. This sample gives roughly 420,000 distinct CDR3 sequences in total; about 16% of them show up just once. The top ten hold 25% to 30% of the sample.

This sequence uses TRBV6-5 and TRBJ2-3, with no confident D gene call. The TCR sequence derives from a boy younger than two who had a stem cell transplant for Wiskott-Aldrich syndrome, so the T cells may come from the graft donor. The input for sequencing was PBMCs, mostly from graft donor cells, taken 360 days after TCRalphabeta/CD19-depleted stem cell transplant. The CDR3 protein sequence reads: CASSYMGISTDTQYF. The nucleotide sequence is given as TGTGCCAGCAGTTACATGGGTATCAGCACAGATACGCAGTATTTT.